This is a list of T cell receptor beta chains from one sample in a study of cytomegalovirus exposure and HLA in healthy donors. The table came from immunoSEQ multiplex PCR; TCRdb's copy has only in-frame clones and leaves some out. The data hold about 160,000 clones, with about three quarters observed a single time. Source material: PBMCs. The receptor source for this set is a female donor in good health and CMV-seronegative. CDR3s include the opening cysteine and the closing phenylalanine or tryptophan. Fields, in order: D gene, J gene, V gene, clone size, CDR3 DNA, CDR3 protein. D genes are given only for firm matches. Clone size is given for some rows only: seen once, a few or many times, or a class if the clone is expanded.

>TRBD1|TRBJ2-1|TRBV7-3|NA
TGTGCCAGCAGCTTAGGGGGACAGGGTAACCATGAGCAGTTCTTC
CASSLGGQGNHEQFF
>NA|TRBJ1-2|TRBV6-1|medium-sized
TGTGCCAGCAGTGCTATAGCGGAGGGGAGCTATGGCTACACCTTC
CASSAIAEGSYGYTF
>NA|TRBJ1-4|TRBV11-2|NA
TGTGCCAGCAGCTTACTGGGGGGGGATGGAAAACTGTTTTTT
CASSLLGGDGKLFF
>NA|TRBJ2-2|TRBV5-1|NA
TGCGCCAGCAGCTCATCCAGGGACACCGGGGAGCTGTTTTTT
CASSSSRDTGELFF
>TRBD2|TRBJ2-7|TRBV7-9|NA
TGTGCCAGCAGCTTAGGTGCTAGCGGGGGCCCCTCCTACGAGCAGTACTTC
CASSLGASGGPSYEQYF
>TRBD1|TRBJ2-1|TRBV7-3|NA
TGTGCCAGCAGCTCGGGACAGGGCGGTGAGCAGTTCTTC
CASSSGQGGEQFF
>TRBD1|TRBJ1-3|TRBV5-1|NA
TGCGCCAGCAGCTTCGGGCAGGGGGCCGTTGGAAACACCATATATTTT
CASSFGQGAVGNTIYF
>TRBD2|TRBJ2-1|TRBV7-3|NA
TGTGCCAGCAGCATTACTAGCGGGGGTTACAATGAGCAGTTCTTC
CASSITSGGYNEQFF
>TRBD1|TRBJ2-3|TRBV5-1|NA
TGCGCCAGCAGCCTCGGACAGGGGCCAGATACGCAGTATTTT
CASSLGQGPDTQYF
>TRBD2|TRBJ2-5|TRBV29-1|NA
TGCAGCGTTGATCGAACTAGCGGGCAAGAGACCCAGTACTTC
CSVDRTSGQETQYF
>NA|TRBJ2-5|TRBV21-1|NA
TGTGCCAGCAGCAAAGGCAGGAAAGGGGGTGGCCAAGAGACCCAGTACTTC
CASSKGRKGGGQETQYF
>NA|TRBJ1-1|TRBV28|NA
TGTGCCAGCAGGACGTTATTCAGGGCTGAGAACACTGAAGCTTTCTTT
CASRTLFRAENTEAFF
>NA|TRBJ2-7|TRBV5-4|NA
TGTGCCAGCAGCCTAGGACAGCCCAACTACGAGCAGTACTTC
CASSLGQPNYEQYF
>TRBD1|TRBJ1-2|TRBV27|NA
TGTGCCAGCAGTTTATCGACCCCGACAGGGGGCTCTGGCTACACCTTC
CASSLSTPTGGSGYTF
>TRBD2|TRBJ2-1|TRBV28|once
TGTGCCAGCAACCCAGCGGGAGGGCCGTATGAGCAGTTCTTC
CASNPAGGPYEQFF
>TRBD1|TRBJ1-1|TRBV2|NA
TGTGCCAGCAGTGGAAGGACAGGGGCCACTGAAGCTTTCTTT
CASSGRTGATEAFF
>TRBD1|TRBJ2-7|TRBV30|NA
TGTGCCTGCCACAGGGGGTTAAGGGCCTACGAGCAGTACTTC
CACHRGLRAYEQYF
>NA|TRBJ1-1|TRBV7-2|NA
TGTGCCAGCAGCCCACCTCGTCAGGGTATGAACACTGAAGCTTTCTTT
CASSPPRQGMNTEAFF
>TRBD1|TRBJ1-2|TRBV27|NA
TGTGCCAGCAGCCCTTGGACAGGGAAGGATGACGGCTACACCTTC
CASSPWTGKDDGYTF
>TRBD1|TRBJ1-2|TRBV6-5|NA
TGTGCCAGCACGCGGGACAGGGGGCCTGATGGCTACACCTTC
CASTRDRGPDGYTF
>NA|TRBJ1-1|TRBV5-4|NA
TGTGCCAGCAGCGCGGGGGGCGGGATAACTGAAGCTTTCTTT
CASSAGGGITEAFF
>NA|TRBJ1-1|TRBV11-1|few
TGTGCCAGCAGCTTAGGTCCCCAGGAAGCTTTCTTT
CASSLGPQEAFF
>NA|TRBJ2-1|TRBV7-2|NA
TGTGCCACCTCTAGGGGGGGTGCCTACAATGAGCAGTTCTTC
CATSRGGAYNEQFF
>TRBD2|TRBJ2-2|TRBV10-1|NA
TGCGCCAGCCGCTGGGCTAGCGGGAGTGTATCCGGGGAGCTGTTTTTT
CASRWASGSVSGELFF
>NA|TRBJ1-1|TRBV7-9|NA
TGTGCCAGCAGCTTTGGACACGCCGAAGCTTTCTTT
CASSFGHAEAFF
>NA|TRBJ1-1|TRBV10-3|NA
TGTGCCACCAGACCCCGGGACACCTACACTGAAGCTTTCTTT
CATRPRDTYTEAFF
>NA|TRBJ2-1|TRBV30|NA
TGTGCCTGGAGCGCGGGACTGGCATACAATGAGCAGTTCTTC
CAWSAGLAYNEQFF
>TRBD1|TRBJ1-1|TRBV29-1|few
TGCAGCGTCGGACCCGGGACAGAGAACACTGAAGCTTTCTTT
CSVGPGTENTEAFF
>TRBD1|TRBJ2-2|TRBV2|once
TGTGCCAGCAGTTACTCACCGGGACAGGGCTGGTCCGGGGAGCTGTTTTTT
CASSYSPGQGWSGELFF
>TRBD1|TRBJ2-7|TRBV5-1|NA
TGCGCCAGCAGCTTAGGGGACAGGCCGGAGCAGTACTTC
CASSLGDRPEQYF
>NA|TRBJ2-7|TRBV5-1|NA
TGCGCCAGCAGCTTGTGGGCAGACTACGAGCAGTACTTC
CASSLWADYEQYF
>NA|TRBJ1-1|TRBV6-5|NA
TGTGCCAGCAGTTTAGGAGGGCACACTGAAGCTTTCTTT
CASSLGGHTEAFF
>NA|TRBJ2-5|TRBV6-6|NA
TGTGCCAGCAGTTACGTGGGGCGGCAAGAGACCCAGTACTTC
CASSYVGRQETQYF
>NA|TRBJ2-1|TRBV30|NA
TGTGCCTGGCGGGGGAGCTCCTACAATGAGCAGTTCTTC
CAWRGSSYNEQFF
>NA|TRBJ1-2|TRBV25-1|NA
TGTGCCAGCAGTGAGTTAGGGAGAAGTGGTGGCTACACCTTC
CASSELGRSGGYTF
>TRBD2|TRBJ2-7|TRBV25-1|NA
TGTGCCAGCAGTGACGCCAGCGGGAGGATCCCTTACGAGCAGTACTTC
CASSDASGRIPYEQYF
>TRBD1|TRBJ2-7|TRBV7-2|NA
TGTGCCAGCAGTCAAAGACAGGGTAAAATGGGCGAGCAGTACTTC
CASSQRQGKMGEQYF
>NA|TRBJ1-2|TRBV7-9|few
TGTGCCAGCAGCTTAGCAGGAGGAGGAGATGGCTACACCTTC
CASSLAGGGDGYTF
>NA|TRBJ1-5|TRBV29-1|NA
TGCAGCGTTGGTTATGGCAATCAGCCCCAGCATTTT
CSVGYGNQPQHF
>NA|TRBJ2-2|TRBV6-6|once
TGTGCCAGCAGTTACTCTAGGGGGACCGGGGAGCTGTTTTTT
CASSYSRGTGELFF